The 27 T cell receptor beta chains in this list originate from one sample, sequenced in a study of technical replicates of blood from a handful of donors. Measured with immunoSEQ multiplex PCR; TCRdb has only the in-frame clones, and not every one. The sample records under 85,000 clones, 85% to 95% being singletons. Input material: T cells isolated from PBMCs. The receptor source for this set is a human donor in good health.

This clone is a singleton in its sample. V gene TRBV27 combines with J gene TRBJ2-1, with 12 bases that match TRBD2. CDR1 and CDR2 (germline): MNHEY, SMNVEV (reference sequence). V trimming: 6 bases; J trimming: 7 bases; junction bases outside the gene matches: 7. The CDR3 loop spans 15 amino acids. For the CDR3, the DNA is TGTGCCAGCAGCCAGACTAGCGGGAGAAGGAATGAGCAGTTCTTC. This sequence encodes CASSQTSGRRNEQFF.

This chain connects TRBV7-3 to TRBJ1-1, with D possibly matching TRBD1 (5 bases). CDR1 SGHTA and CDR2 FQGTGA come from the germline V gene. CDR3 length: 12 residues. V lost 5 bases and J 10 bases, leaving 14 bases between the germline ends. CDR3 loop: CASSPWGVGAFF. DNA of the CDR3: TGTGCCAGCAGCCCCTGGGGGGTTGGAGCTTTCTTT. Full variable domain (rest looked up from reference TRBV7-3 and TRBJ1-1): GAGVSQTPSNKVTEKGKYVELRCDPISGHTALYWYRQSLGQGPEFLIYFQGTGAADDSGLPNDRFFAVRPEGSVSTLKIQRTERGDSAVYLCASSPWGVGAFFGQGTRLTVV.

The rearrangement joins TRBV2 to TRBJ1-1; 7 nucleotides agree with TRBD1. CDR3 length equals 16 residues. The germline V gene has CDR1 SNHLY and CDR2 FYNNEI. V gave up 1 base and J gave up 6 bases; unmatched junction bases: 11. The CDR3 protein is CASSEEGGQALSEAFF. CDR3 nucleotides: TGTGCCAGCAGTGAAGAAGGTGGACAGGCTTTATCTGAAGCTTTCTTT.

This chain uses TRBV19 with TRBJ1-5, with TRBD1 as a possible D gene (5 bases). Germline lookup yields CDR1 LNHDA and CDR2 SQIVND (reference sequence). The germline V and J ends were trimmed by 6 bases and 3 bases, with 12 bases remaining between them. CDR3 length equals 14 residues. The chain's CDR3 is CASSIRAVNQPQHF. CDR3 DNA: TGTGCCAGTAGCATCAGGGCGGTCAATCAGCCCCAGCATTTT. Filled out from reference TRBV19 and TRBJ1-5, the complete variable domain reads DGGITQSPKYLFRKEGQNVTLSCEQNLNHDAMYWYRQDPGQGLRLIYYSQIVNDFQKGDIAEGYSVSREKKESFPLTVTSAQKNPTAFYLCASSIRAVNQPQHFGDGTRLSIL.

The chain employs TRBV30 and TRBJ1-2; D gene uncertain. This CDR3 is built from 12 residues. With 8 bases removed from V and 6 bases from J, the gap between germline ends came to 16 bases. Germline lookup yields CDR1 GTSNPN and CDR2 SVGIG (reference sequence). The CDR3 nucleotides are TGTGCCGGGGATCTAGGGAGGAATGGCTACACCTTC. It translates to CAGDLGRNGYTF.

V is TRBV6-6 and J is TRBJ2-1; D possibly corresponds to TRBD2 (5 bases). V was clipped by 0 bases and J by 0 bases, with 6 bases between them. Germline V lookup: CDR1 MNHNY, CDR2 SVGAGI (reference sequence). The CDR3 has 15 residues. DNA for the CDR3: TGTGCCAGCAGTTACTCTGGGAGCTCCTACAATGAGCAGTTCTTC. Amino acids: CASSYSGSSYNEQFF.

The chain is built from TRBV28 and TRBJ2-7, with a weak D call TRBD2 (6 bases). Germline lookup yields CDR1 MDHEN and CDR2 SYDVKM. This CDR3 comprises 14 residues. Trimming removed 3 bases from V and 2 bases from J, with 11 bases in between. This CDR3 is CASSLRGPTYEQYF. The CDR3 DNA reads TGTGCCAGCAGTTTGCGGGGTCCCACCTACGAGCAGTACTTC.

CDR3 region: CASSHPSSGGRGDTQYF. The CDR3 coding sequence is TGCGCCAGCAGCCATCCGAGTTCTGGCGGGAGGGGAGATACGCAGTATTTT. The chain has TRBV4-1 and TRBJ2-3; 9 bases are a match to TRBD2. Germline CDR1 reads MGHRA; CDR2 reads YSYEKL. The CDR3 contains 17 residues. The trim removed 3 bases at V and 5 bases at J, leaving 12 bases unmatched.

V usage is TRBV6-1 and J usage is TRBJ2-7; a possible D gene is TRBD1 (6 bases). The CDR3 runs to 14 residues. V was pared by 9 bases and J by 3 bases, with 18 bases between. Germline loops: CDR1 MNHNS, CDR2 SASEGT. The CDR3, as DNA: TGTGCCAGTAAAACAGGGAGAGGGTACTACGAGCAGTACTTC. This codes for CASKTGRGYYEQYF.

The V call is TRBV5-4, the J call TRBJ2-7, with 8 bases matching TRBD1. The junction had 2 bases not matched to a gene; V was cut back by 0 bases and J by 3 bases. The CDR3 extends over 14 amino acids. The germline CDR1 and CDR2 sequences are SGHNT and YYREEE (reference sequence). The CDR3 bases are TGTGCCAGCAGCTTGGACAGGGGGGTCTACGAGCAGTACTTC. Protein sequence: CASSLDRGVYEQYF. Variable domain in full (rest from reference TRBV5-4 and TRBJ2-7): ETGVTQSPTHLIKTRGQQVTLRCSSQSGHNTVSWYQQALGQGPQFIFQYYREEENGRGNFPPRFSGLQFPNYSSELNVNALELDDSALYLCASSLDRGVYEQYFGPGTRLTVT.

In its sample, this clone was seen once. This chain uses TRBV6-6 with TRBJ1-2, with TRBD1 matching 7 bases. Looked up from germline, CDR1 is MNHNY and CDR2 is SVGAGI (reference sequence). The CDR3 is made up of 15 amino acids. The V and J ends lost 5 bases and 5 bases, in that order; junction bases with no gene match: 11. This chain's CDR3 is CASSGSGQSYYGYTF. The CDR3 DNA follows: TGTGCCAGCAGTGGATCGGGACAGAGTTATTATGGCTACACCTTC.

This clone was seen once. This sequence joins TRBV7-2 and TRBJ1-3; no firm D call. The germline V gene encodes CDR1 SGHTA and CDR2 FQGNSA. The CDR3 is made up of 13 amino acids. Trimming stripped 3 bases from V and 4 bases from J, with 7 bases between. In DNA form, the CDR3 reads TGTGCCAGCAGCTTTAGACAAGGAAACACCATATATTTT. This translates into CASSFRQGNTIYF. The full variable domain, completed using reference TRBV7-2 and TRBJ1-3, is GAGVSQSPSNKVTEKGKDVELRCDPISGHTALYWYRQSLGQGLEFLIYFQGNSAPDKSGLPSDRFSAERTGGSVSTLTIQRTQQEDSAVYLCASSFRQGNTIYFGEGSWLTVV.

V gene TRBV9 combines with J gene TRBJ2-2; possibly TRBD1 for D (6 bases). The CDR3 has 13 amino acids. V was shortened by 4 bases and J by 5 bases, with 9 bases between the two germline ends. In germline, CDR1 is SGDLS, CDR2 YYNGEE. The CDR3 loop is CASSQTGTGELFF. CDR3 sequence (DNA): TGTGCCAGCAGCCAAACAGGGACCGGGGAGCTGTTTTTT.

The CDR3 sequence: CASSLGTGSTDTQYF. The CDR3 nucleotides read TGTGCCAGCAGCTTAGGGACAGGGAGCACAGATACGCAGTATTTT. This sequence joins TRBV7-3 and TRBJ2-3; TRBD1 matches 9 bases. Germline V gene lookup returns CDR1 SGHTA and CDR2 FQGTGA. J lost 0 bases, V lost 2 bases, and 0 bases had no gene match. CDR3 size: 15 residues. Using reference TRBV7-3 and TRBJ2-3 for the parts outside the CDR3, the full variable domain is GAGVSQTPSNKVTEKGKYVELRCDPISGHTALYWYRQSLGQGPEFLIYFQGTGAADDSGLPNDRFFAVRPEGSVSTLKIQRTERGDSAVYLCASSLGTGSTDTQYFGPGTRLTVL.

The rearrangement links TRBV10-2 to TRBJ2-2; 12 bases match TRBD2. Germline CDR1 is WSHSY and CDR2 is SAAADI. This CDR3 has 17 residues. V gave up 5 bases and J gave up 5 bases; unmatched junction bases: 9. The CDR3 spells CASSPPLAGGRTGELFF. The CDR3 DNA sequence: TGCGCCAGCAGTCCACCACTAGCGGGAGGAAGAACCGGGGAGCTGTTTTTT.

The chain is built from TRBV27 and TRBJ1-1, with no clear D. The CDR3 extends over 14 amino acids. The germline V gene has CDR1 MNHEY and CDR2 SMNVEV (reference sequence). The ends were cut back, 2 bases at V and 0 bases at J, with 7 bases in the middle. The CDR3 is CASSLRDLNTEAFF. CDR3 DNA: TGTGCCAGCAGTTTACGGGATTTGAACACTGAAGCTTTCTTT.

This chain's CDR3 is CASSFGTSVTEAFF. CDR3 nucleotide sequence: TGTGCCAGCAGTTTTGGGACATCTGTAACTGAAGCTTTCTTT. The V gene is TRBV6-5, the J gene TRBJ1-1; a weak D match, TRBD1 (6 bases). V was shortened by 4 bases and J by 5 bases, with 14 bases between the two germline ends. Germline values: CDR1 MNHEY, CDR2 SVGAGI. The CDR3 is made up of 14 amino acids.

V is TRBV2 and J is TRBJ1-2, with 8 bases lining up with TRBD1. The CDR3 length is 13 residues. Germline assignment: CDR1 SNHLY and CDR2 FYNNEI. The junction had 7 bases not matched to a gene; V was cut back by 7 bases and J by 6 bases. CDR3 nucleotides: TGTGCCAGCATCTCGGACAGGGAAGATGGCTACACCTTC. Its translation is CASISDREDGYTF.

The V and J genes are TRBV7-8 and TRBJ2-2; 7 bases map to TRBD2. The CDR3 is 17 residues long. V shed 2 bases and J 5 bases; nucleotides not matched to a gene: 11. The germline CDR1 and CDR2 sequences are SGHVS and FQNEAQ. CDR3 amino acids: CASSLFPQRDYTGELFF. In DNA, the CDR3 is TGTGCCAGCAGCTTATTTCCCCAGCGGGATTATACCGGGGAGCTGTTTTTT.

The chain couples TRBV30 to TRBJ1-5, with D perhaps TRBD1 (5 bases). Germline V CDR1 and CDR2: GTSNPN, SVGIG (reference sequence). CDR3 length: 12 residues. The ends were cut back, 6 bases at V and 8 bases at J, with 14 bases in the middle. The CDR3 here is CACSQEREPQHF. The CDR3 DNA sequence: TGTGCCTGTTCACAGGAAAGAGAGCCCCAGCATTTT.

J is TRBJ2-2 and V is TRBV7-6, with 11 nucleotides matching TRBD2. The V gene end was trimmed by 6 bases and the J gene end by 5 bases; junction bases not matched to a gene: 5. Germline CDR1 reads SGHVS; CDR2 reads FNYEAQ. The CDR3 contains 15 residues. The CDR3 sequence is CASRGRTSGTGELFF. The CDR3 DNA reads TGTGCCAGCAGGGGGAGGACTAGCGGGACCGGGGAGCTGTTTTTT.

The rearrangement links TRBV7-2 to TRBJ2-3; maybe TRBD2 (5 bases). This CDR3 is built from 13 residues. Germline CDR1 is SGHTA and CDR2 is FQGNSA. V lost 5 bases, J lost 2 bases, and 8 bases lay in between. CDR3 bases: TGTGCCAGCAGCCTACTAGTCACAGATACGCAGTATTTT. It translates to CASSLLVTDTQYF.

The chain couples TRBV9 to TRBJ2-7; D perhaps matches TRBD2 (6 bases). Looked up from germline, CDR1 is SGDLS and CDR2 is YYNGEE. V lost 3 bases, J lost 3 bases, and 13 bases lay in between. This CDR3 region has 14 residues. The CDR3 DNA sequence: TGTGCCAGCAGCGCCTGGGACTTCGACTACGAGCAGTACTTC. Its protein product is CASSAWDFDYEQYF. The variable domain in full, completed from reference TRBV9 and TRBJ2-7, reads DSGVTQTPKHLITATGQRVTLRCSPRSGDLSVYWYQQSLDQGLQFLIQYYNGEERAKGNILERFSAQQFPDLHSELNLSSLELGDSALYFCASSAWDFDYEQYFGPGTRLTVT.

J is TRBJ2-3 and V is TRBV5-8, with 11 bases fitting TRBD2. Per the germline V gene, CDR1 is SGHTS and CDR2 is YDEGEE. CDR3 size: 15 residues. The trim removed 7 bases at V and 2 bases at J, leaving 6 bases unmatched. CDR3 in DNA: TGTGCCAGCCCCCGGGGACTAGCGGTCACAGATACGCAGTATTTT. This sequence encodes CASPRGLAVTDTQYF. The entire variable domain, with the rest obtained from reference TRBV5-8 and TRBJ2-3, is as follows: EAGVTQSPTHLIKTRGQQATLRCSPISGHTSVYWYQQALGLGLQFLLWYDEGEERNRGNFPPRFSGRQFPNYSSELNVNALELEDSALYLCASPRGLAVTDTQYFGPGTRLTVL.

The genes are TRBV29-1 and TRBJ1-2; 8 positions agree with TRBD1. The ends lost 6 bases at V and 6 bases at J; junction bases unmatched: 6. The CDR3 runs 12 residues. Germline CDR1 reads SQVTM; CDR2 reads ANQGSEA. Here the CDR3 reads CSVRDRGNGYTF. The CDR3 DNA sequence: TGCAGCGTGAGAGACAGGGGCAATGGCTACACCTTC.

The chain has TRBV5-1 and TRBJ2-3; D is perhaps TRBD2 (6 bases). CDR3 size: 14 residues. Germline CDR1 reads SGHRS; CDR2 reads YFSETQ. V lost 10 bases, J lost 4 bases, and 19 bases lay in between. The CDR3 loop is CAGPSPREADTQYF. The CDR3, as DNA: TGCGCCGGACCTAGCCCGAGGGAGGCAGATACGCAGTATTTT.

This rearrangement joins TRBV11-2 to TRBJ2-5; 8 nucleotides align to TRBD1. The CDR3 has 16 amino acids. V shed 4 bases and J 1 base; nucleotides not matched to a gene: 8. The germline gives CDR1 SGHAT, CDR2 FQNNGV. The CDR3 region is CASSYPGQDSQETQYF. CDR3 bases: TGTGCCAGCAGCTACCCGGGACAGGACTCCCAAGAGACCCAGTACTTC. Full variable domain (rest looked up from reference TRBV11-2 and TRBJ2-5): EAGVAQSPRYKIIEKRQSVAFWCNPISGHATLYWYQQILGQGPKLLIQFQNNGVVDDSQLPKDRFSAERLKGVDSTLKIQPAKLEDSAVYLCASSYPGQDSQETQYFGPGTRLLVL.